These 25 T cell receptor beta chains originate from one sample sequenced in a study of cytomegalovirus exposure and HLA in healthy donors. PCR used 60 Vbeta primers and 13 Jbeta primers. TCRdb's copy holds only in-frame clones and misses some; the assay was immunoSEQ multiplex PCR. The sample holds over 120,000 clones, roughly three quarters seen once. The source material was PBMCs. The source of these receptors is a female donor in good health and CMV-seronegative.

The chain combines TRBV2 with TRBJ2-2; possible D gene TRBD1, 6 bases. Germline V gives CDR1 SNHLY, CDR2 FYNNEI. The CDR3 length is 14 residues. V lost 5 bases to trimming and J lost 7 bases, with 14 bases between them. CDR3 sequence (DNA): TGTGCCAGCAGTAAACAGGGAGTCTACGGGGAGCTGTTTTTT. This translates into CASSKQGVYGELFF.

The chain combines TRBV7-6 with TRBJ2-3, with a weak D call TRBD2 (5 bases). Germline V gene data show CDR1 as SGHVS and CDR2 as FNYEAQ. V lost 0 bases, J lost 4 bases, and 11 bases lay in between. The length of the CDR3 is 15 residues. The CDR3 protein is CASSLAGVLADTQYF. The CDR3 nucleotides read TGTGCCAGCAGCTTAGCCGGGGTGCTCGCAGATACGCAGTATTTT.

This clone was picked up one time. This chain links TRBV5-4 with TRBJ2-7; TRBD1 matches at 8 bases. Unmatched junction bases numbered 4, after V lost 0 bases and J lost 2 bases. CDR1 and CDR2 (germline): SGHNT, YYREEE (reference sequence). There are 15 residues in the CDR3. The CDR3, as DNA: TGTGCCAGCAGCTTGGGACAGGGGATAACCTACGAGCAGTACTTC. It translates to CASSLGQGITYEQYF.

This clone has only a few counts. The rearrangement uses TRBV5-1 and TRBJ2-2, with D possibly matching TRBD2 (7 bases). The CDR3 has 17 amino acids. From germline, CDR1 is SGHRS and CDR2 YFSETQ. Trimming took off 0 bases at V and 7 bases at J, with 19 bases between the two ends. The DNA of the CDR3 is TGCGCCAGCAGCTTGGCCCCGGGGGGCCCTCCGAACGGGGAGCTGTTTTTT. Translated, it gives CASSLAPGGPPNGELFF.

The chain is built from TRBV5-1 and TRBJ2-2, with TRBD1 identical over 8 bases. CDR1 is SGHRS, CDR2 YFSETQ, per germline. V shed 4 bases and J 2 bases; nucleotides not matched to a gene: 7. This CDR3 has 16 residues. CDR3 nucleotides: TGCGCCAGCAGCGAGGGGACAGGTGCAAACACCGGGGAGCTGTTTTTT. Translating gives CASSEGTGANTGELFF.

The rearrangement uses TRBV5-1 and TRBJ2-7; possible D gene TRBD2, 6 bases. Trimming removed 2 bases at V and 0 bases at J, with 15 bases between. The germline CDR1 and CDR2 sequences are SGHRS and YFSETQ. The CDR3 spans 16 residues. Written as DNA, the CDR3 is TGCGCCAGCAGCTTCTCCCCCCCGGGAGACTCCTACGAGCAGTACTTC. Its translation: CASSFSPPGDSYEQYF.

The rearrangement joins TRBV7-9 to TRBJ2-7; 8 bases fit TRBD1. Germline V CDR1 and CDR2: SEHNR, FQNEAQ (reference sequence). The V and J ends lost 5 bases and 5 bases, in that order; junction bases with no gene match: 2. The CDR3 covers 12 residues. The CDR3 region has the DNA TGTGCCAGCAGCCCACAGGGGGACGAGCAGTACTTC. Translation gives CASSPQGDEQYF.

The J gene is TRBJ1-2, the V gene TRBV19; TRBD1 might be the D (5 bases). Germline V gene sequence: CDR1 LNHDA, CDR2 SQIVND (reference sequence). This CDR3 is 13 amino acids long. V lost 4 bases, J lost 7 bases, and 13 bases lay in between. The CDR3 region has the DNA TGTGCCAGTAGTAATCCGGGGGATGGTGGCTACACCTTC. Encoded protein: CASSNPGDGGYTF.

The rearrangement uses TRBV10-2 and TRBJ2-5; TRBD1 matches 9 bases. TRBJ2-7 explains the end of the DNA better; the J call may be wrong. This CDR3 region has 16 residues. Germline V gene sequence: CDR1 WSHSY, CDR2 SAAADI. The CDR3 nucleotides are TGCGCCAGCAGTGGGGGCCGGGACAGGGCTACAGGCGAGCAGTACTTC. Amino acid sequence: CASSGGRDRATGEQYF.

J is TRBJ2-7 and V is TRBV30; D unclear. Germline loops: CDR1 GTSNPN, CDR2 SVGIG (reference sequence). V lost 3 bases and J 4 bases, leaving 7 bases between the germline ends. This CDR3 has 11 residues. CDR3 nucleotide sequence: TGTGCCTGGAGCCCCGCGTACGAGCAGTACTTC. Translating gives CAWSPAYEQYF. Variable domain in full (rest from reference TRBV30 and TRBJ2-7): SQTIHQWPATLVQPVGSPLSLECTVEGTSNPNLYWYRQAAGRGLQLLFYSVGIGQISSEVPQNLSASRPQDRQFILSSKKLLLSDSGFYLCAWSPAYEQYFGPGTRLTVT.

The chain couples TRBV6-1 to TRBJ1-5, with unresolved D. From germline, CDR1 is MNHNS and CDR2 SASEGT. With 1 base removed from V and 3 bases from J, the gap between germline ends came to 13 bases. This CDR3 region has 16 residues. The CDR3: CASSEVHLGLNQPQHF. The CDR3 coding sequence is TGTGCCAGCAGTGAAGTGCATTTAGGACTCAATCAGCCCCAGCATTTT.

This clone was observed once. This chain joins TRBV19 and TRBJ2-1, with a weak D call TRBD2 (5 bases). This CDR3 comprises 15 residues. The germline gives CDR1 LNHDA, CDR2 SQIVND (reference sequence). The V and J ends lost 4 bases and 2 bases respectively, with 12 bases between them. CDR3 bases: TGTGCCAGTAGTAGCCCCCTAGCCACCTACAATGAGCAGTTCTTC. Translating gives CASSSPLATYNEQFF.

V gene TRBV7-9 combines with J gene TRBJ2-3, with TRBD1 as a possible D gene (5 bases). The CDR3 runs to 14 residues. Germline loops: CDR1 SEHNR, CDR2 FQNEAQ (reference sequence). With 1 base removed from V and 1 base from J, the gap between germline ends came to 6 bases. CDR3 in amino acids: CASSLEGGTDTQYF. The DNA for the CDR3 is TGTGCCAGCAGCTTAGAAGGGGGCACAGATACGCAGTATTTT.

The chain couples TRBV19 to TRBJ2-2; TRBD2 matches 10 bases. The trim removed 9 bases at V and 8 bases at J, leaving 12 bases unmatched. Germline CDR1 LNHDA, CDR2 SQIVND (reference sequence). The CDR3 contains 15 residues. The CDR3 spells CASSSSGSSVGELFF. The DNA of the CDR3 is TGTGCCAGCTCATCTAGCGGGAGTTCTGTGGGGGAGCTGTTTTTT.

A few counts support this clone. The genes are TRBV19 and TRBJ1-6; 7 bases fit TRBD1. This CDR3 is built from 14 residues. Germline assignment: CDR1 LNHDA and CDR2 SQIVND (reference sequence). After removal of 8 bases from V and 11 bases from J, the junction contained 12 bases not matched to a gene. This chain's CDR3 is CASRNRGGVAPLHF. CDR3 in DNA: TGTGCCAGTCGCAACAGGGGCGGGGTAGCACCCCTCCACTTT.

The chain links TRBV5-1 to TRBJ1-1, with D hard to call. Trimming cost V 1 base and J 1 base, with 11 bases left between them. The CDR3 covers 15 residues. The germline V gene has CDR1 SGHRS and CDR2 YFSETQ. The CDR3 nucleotides read TGCGCCAGCAGCTTGATACCCGGAGGGAACACTGAAGCTTTCTTT. This translates into CASSLIPGGNTEAFF.

The chain carries TRBV7-8 and TRBJ2-1; D call uncertain. V lost 5 bases and J 6 bases, leaving 5 bases between the germline ends. The CDR3 loop spans 11 amino acids. CDR1 is SGHVS and CDR2 is FQNEAQ in the germline V gene. The CDR3 nucleotides are TGTGCCAGCAGCCAATCCAATGAGCAGTTCTTC. Protein product: CASSQSNEQFF.

The rearrangement joins TRBV27 to TRBJ1-1; 9 bases match TRBD1. CDR3 length equals 16 residues. The germline V gene encodes CDR1 MNHEY and CDR2 SMNVEV (reference sequence). The junction had 11 bases not matched to a gene; V was cut back by 6 bases and J by 3 bases. CDR3 coding DNA: TGTGCCAGCAGCTTGGGACAGGGCAGTTTCTACACTGAAGCTTTCTTT. Encoded protein: CASSLGQGSFYTEAFF.

The rearrangement joins TRBV6-4 to TRBJ2-2; 10 positions match TRBD1. V was pared by 2 bases and J by 1 base, with 13 bases of the junction left unmatched. This CDR3 is 20 amino acids long. Germline V gene sequence: CDR1 MRHNA, CDR2 SNTAGT. The CDR3: CASSDTHGTGAFRNTGELFF. The CDR3 DNA reads TGTGCCAGCAGTGACACACACGGGACAGGGGCCTTCAGGAACACCGGGGAGCTGTTTTTT.

The V call is TRBV30, the J call TRBJ2-3; 7 bases fit TRBD2. The CDR3 totals 15 residues. Germline V gene sequence: CDR1 GTSNPN, CDR2 SVGIG (reference sequence). Trimming at V came to 3 bases and at J to 4 bases, leaving 10 bases not matched to a gene. CDR3 loop: CAWSPLAGRADTQYF. The CDR3 DNA sequence: TGTGCCTGGAGCCCCTTAGCGGGTAGGGCAGATACGCAGTATTTT.

J is TRBJ1-1 and V is TRBV29-1, with D perhaps TRBD1 (5 bases). This CDR3 has 11 amino acids. Germline-derived CDR1 and CDR2 are SQVTM and ANQGSEA. V lost 1 base, J lost 11 bases, and 11 bases lay in between. DNA for the CDR3: TGCAGCGTTGAAGGGGCAGGGCACGCTTTCTTT. Amino acids: CSVEGAGHAFF. The variable domain in full, completed from reference TRBV29-1 and TRBJ1-1, reads SAVISQKPSRDICQRGTSLTIQCQVDSQVTMMFWYRQQPGQSLTLIATANQGSEATYESGFVIDKFPISRPNLTFSTLTVSNMSPEDSSIYLCSVEGAGHAFFGQGTRLTVV.

This chain uses TRBV5-6 with TRBJ1-1; weak D call: TRBD1 (5 bases). The V and J ends lost 4 bases and 1 base respectively, with 8 bases between them. The CDR3 has 13 residues. The germline gives CDR1 SGHDT, CDR2 YYEEEE. The CDR3 sequence is CASSATGNTEAFF. In nucleotides, the CDR3 is TGTGCCAGCAGCGCCACAGGGAACACTGAAGCTTTCTTT.

The chain recombines TRBV30 with TRBJ1-2, with TRBD1 matching over 12 bases. Trimming at V came to 4 bases and at J to 8 bases, leaving 8 bases not matched to a gene. This CDR3 spans 14 amino acids. CDR1 and CDR2 from the germline V gene are GTSNPN and SVGIG (reference sequence). This CDR3 is CAWTPGQGAGGYTF. For the CDR3, the DNA is TGTGCCTGGACACCGGGACAGGGGGCGGGCGGCTACACCTTC.

There are a few counts of this clone. V usage is TRBV7-9 and J usage is TRBJ1-2; a weak D match, TRBD1 (6 bases). The length of the CDR3 is 16 residues. The germline V gene has CDR1 SEHNR and CDR2 FQNEAQ (reference sequence). Trimming took off 1 base at V and 6 bases at J, with 18 bases between the two ends. DNA of the CDR3: TGTGCCAGCAGCTTAGAGGCGGGAGGGGGGAGCGATGGCTACACCTTC. Translated, it gives CASSLEAGGGSDGYTF.

The chain employs TRBV6-1 and TRBJ1-3; D is ambiguous. Germline CDR1 MNHNS, CDR2 SASEGT. V was shortened by 8 bases and J by 0 bases, with 14 bases between the two germline ends. This CDR3 comprises 15 residues. The CDR3 loop reads CASALTRVSGNTIYF. The CDR3 region has the DNA TGTGCCAGCGCTTTGACTCGGGTCTCTGGAAACACCATATATTTT.